This T cell receptor beta chain originates from a study of graft-versus-host responses after intestinal transplantation. Study-level background: Anti-thymocyte globulin induction preceded two to three years of tacrolimus and steroid maintenance in all recipients.

Turning to this clone: Its antigen is currently unknown.

This CDR3 spans 13 amino acids. The V end lost 6 bases, the J end lost 5 bases, and 10 bases lay between the germline ends. Grafts had their tissue processed, releasing intraepithelial and lamina propria lymphocytes. Sequencing was performed with immunoSEQ multiplex PCR; in TCRdb, only in-frame clones are kept and a portion is missing. Among about 9,800 clones listed, under 85% were seen once. Whole-study results and caveats: Recipient marrow showed GvH clones, some seen first in ileum or blood. Early post-transplant HvG declines tracked with peak circulating GvH clone levels.

Sequencing was performed on ileum tissue, taken about 530 days after intestinal transplant. The chain recombines TRBV23-1 with TRBJ1-4; D may be TRBD1 (5 bases). TRBV23-1 is recorded as an ORF, its role being uncertain. The receptor was derived from a human patient who received an intestinal transplant, so some T cells may come from the graft donor. For the CDR3, the DNA is TGCGCCAGCAGCCGGGGGGAAAATGAAAAACTGTTTTTT. This encodes CASSRGENEKLFF.